These 2 T cell receptor beta chains share one sample of origin, sequenced in a study of T cells after yellow fever vaccination. TCRdb fed the 5' RACE reads into MiXCR, producing one record per CDR3 protein. The repertoire holds fewer than 400,000 distinct CDR3 sequences, with approximately 6% as singletons. The input for sequencing was PBMCs, taken 5 days after the yellow fever booster vaccination. The receptors originated from a man younger than 45 who received the YFV17D yellow fever vaccine.

This clonotype was seen at least ten times. V usage is TRBV7-2 and J usage is TRBJ1-4, with TRBD1 matching 9 bases. The V segment lost 1 base and the J segment 7 bases; nucleotides outside the gene matches: 4. Germline V gives CDR1 SGHTA, CDR2 FQGNSA. This CDR3 is built from 15 residues. This CDR3 reads CASSLGGQGFEKLFF. The CDR3, as DNA: TGTGCCAGCAGCTTAGGGGGACAGGGTTTTGAAAAACTGTTTTTT.

This clonotype was counted between two and nine times. The chain is built from TRBV11-2 and TRBJ2-3, with 8 bases matching TRBD2. The germline V gene encodes CDR1 SGHAT and CDR2 FQNNGV. V shed 5 bases and J 5 bases; nucleotides not matched to a gene: 9. The CDR3 sequence is 15 residues long. This CDR3 reads CASSHLAGPGDTQYF. CDR3 bases: TGTGCCAGCAGCCACCTAGCGGGTCCGGGAGATACGCAGTATTTT.